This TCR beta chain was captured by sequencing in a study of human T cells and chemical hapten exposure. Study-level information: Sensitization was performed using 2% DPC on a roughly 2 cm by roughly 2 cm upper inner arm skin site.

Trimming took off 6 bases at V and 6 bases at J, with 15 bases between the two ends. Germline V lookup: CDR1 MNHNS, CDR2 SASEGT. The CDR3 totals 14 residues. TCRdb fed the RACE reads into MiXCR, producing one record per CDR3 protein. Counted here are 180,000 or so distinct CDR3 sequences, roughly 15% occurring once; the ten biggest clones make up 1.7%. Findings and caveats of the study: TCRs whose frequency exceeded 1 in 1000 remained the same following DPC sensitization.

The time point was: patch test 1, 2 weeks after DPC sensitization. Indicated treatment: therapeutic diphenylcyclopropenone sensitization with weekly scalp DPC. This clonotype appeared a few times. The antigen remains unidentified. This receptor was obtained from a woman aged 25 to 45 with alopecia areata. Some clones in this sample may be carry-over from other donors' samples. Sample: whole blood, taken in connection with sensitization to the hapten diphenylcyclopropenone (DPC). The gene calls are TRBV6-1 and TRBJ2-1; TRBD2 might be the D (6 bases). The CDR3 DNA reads TGTGCCAGCAGAGGGGTAGCGGCAAGCAATGAGCAGTTCTTC. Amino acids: CASRGVAASNEQFF.